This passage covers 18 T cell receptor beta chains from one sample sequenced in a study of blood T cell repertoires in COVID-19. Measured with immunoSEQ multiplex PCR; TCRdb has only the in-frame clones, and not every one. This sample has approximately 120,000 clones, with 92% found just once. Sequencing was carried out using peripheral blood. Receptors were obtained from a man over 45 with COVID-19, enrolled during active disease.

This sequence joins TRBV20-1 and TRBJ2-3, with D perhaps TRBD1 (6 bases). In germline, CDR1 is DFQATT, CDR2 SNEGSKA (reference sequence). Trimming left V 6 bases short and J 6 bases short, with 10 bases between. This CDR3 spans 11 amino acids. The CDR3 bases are TGCAGTGCCGAACAGGGTGATACGCAGTATTTT. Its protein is CSAEQGDTQYF.

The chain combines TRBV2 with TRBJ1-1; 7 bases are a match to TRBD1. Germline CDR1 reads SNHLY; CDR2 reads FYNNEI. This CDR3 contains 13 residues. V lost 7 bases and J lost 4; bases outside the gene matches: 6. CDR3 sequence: CASTVDRITEAFF. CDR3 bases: TGTGCCAGCACCGTGGACAGGATCACTGAAGCTTTCTTT.

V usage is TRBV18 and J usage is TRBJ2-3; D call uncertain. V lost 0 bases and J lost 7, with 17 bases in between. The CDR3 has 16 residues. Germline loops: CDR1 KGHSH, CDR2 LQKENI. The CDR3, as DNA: TGTGCCAGCTCACCACCGGTACGATTGCTATTTAATACGCAGTATTTT. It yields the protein CASSPPVRLLFNTQYF.

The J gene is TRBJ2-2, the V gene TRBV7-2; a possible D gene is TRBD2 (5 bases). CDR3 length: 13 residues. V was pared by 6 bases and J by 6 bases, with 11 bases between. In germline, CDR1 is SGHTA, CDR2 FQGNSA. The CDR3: CASSSRTSGELFF. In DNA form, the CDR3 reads TGTGCCAGCAGTTCCCGGACTTCCGGGGAGCTGTTTTTT.

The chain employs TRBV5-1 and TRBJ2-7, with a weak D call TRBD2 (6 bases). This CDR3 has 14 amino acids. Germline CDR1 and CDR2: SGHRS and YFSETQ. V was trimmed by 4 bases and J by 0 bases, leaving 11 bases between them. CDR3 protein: CASSPAGSSYEQYF. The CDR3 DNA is TGCGCCAGCAGCCCGGCGGGGAGCTCCTACGAGCAGTACTTC.

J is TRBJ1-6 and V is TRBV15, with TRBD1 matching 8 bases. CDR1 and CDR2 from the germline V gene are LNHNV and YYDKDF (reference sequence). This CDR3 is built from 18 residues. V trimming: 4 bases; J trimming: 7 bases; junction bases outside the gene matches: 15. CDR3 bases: TGTGCCACCAGCACCAAGGGCCAGGGGGCTCCTACAAATTCACCCCTCCACTTT. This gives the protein CATSTKGQGAPTNSPLHF.

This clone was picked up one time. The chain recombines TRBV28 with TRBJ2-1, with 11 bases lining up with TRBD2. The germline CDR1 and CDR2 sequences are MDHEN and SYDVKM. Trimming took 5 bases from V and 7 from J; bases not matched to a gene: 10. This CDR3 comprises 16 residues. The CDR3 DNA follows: TGTGCCAGCAGTCCCTCGCTAGCGGGAGGCTGGAATGAGCAGTTCTTC. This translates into CASSPSLAGGWNEQFF.

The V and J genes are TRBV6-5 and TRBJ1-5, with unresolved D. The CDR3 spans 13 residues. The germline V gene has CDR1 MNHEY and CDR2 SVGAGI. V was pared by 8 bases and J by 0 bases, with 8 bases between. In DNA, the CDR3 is TGTGCCAGCCAGGATTATAGCAATCAGCCCCAGCATTTT. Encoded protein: CASQDYSNQPQHF.

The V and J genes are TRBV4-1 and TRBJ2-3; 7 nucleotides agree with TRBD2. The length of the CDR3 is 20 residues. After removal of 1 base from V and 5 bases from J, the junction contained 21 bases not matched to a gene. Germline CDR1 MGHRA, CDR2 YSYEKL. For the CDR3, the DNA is TGCGCCAGCAGCCAAGTAATGGCCGGGGGTTGGCGGGAGAAGGTAGATACGCAGTATTTT. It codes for CASSQVMAGGWREKVDTQYF.

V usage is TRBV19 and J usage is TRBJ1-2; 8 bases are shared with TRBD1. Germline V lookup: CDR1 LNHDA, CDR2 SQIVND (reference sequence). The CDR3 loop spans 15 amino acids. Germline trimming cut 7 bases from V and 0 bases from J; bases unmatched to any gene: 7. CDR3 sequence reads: CASTPGTGPNYGYTF. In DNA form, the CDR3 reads TGTGCCAGTACCCCGGGGACAGGACCTAACTATGGCTACACCTTC.

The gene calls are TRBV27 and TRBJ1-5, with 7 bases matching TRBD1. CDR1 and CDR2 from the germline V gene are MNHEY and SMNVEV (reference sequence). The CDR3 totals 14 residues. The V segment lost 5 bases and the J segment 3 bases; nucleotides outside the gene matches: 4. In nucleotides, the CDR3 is TGTGCCAGCAGTCGGGGACAGTACAATCAGCCCCAGCATTTT. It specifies CASSRGQYNQPQHF.

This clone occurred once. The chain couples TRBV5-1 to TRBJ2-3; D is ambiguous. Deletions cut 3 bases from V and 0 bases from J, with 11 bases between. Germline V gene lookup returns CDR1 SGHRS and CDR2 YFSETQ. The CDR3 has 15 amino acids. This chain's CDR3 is CASSSDSTSTDTQYF. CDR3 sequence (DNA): TGCGCCAGCAGCTCCGACTCTACTAGCACAGATACGCAGTATTTT.

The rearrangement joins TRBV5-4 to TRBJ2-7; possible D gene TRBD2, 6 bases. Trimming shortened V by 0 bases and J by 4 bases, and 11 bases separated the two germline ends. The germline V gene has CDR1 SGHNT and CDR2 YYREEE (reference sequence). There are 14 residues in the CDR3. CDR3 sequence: CASSLVGSSYEQYF. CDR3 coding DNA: TGTGCCAGCAGCTTGGTCGGGAGTAGTTACGAGCAGTACTTC.

The CDR3 bases are TGTGCCAGCAGTCTTAGCGGGAGGGCCCAAGATACGCAGTATTTT. It yields the protein CASSLSGRAQDTQYF. The chain carries TRBV6-5 and TRBJ2-3, with 11 bases aligning to TRBD2. Germline CDR1 and CDR2: MNHEY and SVGAGI. CDR3 length: 15 amino acids. V lost 5 bases and J lost 5; bases outside the gene matches: 6.

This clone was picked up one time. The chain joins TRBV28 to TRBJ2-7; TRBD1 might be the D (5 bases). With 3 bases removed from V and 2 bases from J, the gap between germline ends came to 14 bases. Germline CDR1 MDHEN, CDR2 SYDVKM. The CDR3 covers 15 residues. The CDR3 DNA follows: TGTGCCAGCAGTTTCTTTTCAGGGAACGCCTACGAGCAGTACTTC. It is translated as CASSFFSGNAYEQYF.

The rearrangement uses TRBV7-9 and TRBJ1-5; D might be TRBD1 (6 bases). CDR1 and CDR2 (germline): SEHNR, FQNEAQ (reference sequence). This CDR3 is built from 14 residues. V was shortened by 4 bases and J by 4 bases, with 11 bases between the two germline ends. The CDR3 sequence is CASSSGQLNQPQHF. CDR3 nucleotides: TGTGCCAGCAGCTCGGGACAACTAAATCAGCCCCAGCATTTT. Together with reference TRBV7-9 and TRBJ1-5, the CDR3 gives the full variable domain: DTGVSQNPRHKITKRGQNVTFRCDPISEHNRLYWYRQTLGQGPEFLTYFQNEAQLEKSRLLSDRFSAERPKGSFSTLEIQRTEQGDSAMYLCASSSGQLNQPQHFGDGTRLSIL.

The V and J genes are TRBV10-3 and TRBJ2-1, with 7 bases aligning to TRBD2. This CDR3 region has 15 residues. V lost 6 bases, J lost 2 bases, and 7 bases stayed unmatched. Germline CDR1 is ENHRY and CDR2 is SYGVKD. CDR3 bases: TGTGCCATCAGGTCGGGGAGGGCCACCTACAATGAGCAGTTCTTC. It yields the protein CAIRSGRATYNEQFF.

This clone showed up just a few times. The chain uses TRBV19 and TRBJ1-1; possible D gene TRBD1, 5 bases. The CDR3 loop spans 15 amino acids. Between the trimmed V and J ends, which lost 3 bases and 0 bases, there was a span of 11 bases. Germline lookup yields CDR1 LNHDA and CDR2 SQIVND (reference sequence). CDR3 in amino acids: CASSIHPGMNTEAFF. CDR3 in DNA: TGTGCCAGTAGTATTCATCCAGGGATGAACACTGAAGCTTTCTTT.